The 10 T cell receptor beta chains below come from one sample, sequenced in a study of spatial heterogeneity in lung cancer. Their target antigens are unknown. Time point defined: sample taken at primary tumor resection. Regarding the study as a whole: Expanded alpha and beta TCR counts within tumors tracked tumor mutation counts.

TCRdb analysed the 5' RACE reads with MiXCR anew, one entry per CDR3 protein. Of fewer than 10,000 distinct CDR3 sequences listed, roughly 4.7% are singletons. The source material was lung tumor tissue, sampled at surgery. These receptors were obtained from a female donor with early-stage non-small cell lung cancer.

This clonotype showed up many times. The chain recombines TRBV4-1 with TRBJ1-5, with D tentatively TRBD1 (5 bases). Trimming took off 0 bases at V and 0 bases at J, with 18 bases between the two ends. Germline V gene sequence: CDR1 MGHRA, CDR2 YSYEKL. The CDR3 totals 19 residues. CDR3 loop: CASSQEGGVEALSNQPQHF. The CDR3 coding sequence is TGCGCCAGCAGCCAAGAGGGGGGGGTGGAGGCCCTTAGCAATCAGCCCCAGCATTTT.

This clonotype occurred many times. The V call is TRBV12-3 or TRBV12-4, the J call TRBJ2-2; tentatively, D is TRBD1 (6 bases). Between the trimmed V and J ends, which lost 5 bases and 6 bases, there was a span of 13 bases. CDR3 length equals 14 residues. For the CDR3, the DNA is TGTGCCAGCAGTAGACAACAGGGATCCGGGGAGCTGTTTTTT. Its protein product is CASSRQQGSGELFF.

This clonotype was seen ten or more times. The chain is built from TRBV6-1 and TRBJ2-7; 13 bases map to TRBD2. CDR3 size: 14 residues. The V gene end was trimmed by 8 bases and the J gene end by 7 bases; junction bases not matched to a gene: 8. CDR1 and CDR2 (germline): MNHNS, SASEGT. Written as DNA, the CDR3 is TGTGCCAGCCAGAACCGGACTAGCGGGAGTGAGCAGTACTTC. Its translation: CASQNRTSGSEQYF.

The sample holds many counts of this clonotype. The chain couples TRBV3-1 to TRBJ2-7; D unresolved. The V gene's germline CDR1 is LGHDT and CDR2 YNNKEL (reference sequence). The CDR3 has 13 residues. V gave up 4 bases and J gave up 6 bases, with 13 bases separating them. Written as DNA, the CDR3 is TGTGCCAGCAGCCCAGAGATAAGCGTCGAGCAGTACTTC. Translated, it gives CASSPEISVEQYF.

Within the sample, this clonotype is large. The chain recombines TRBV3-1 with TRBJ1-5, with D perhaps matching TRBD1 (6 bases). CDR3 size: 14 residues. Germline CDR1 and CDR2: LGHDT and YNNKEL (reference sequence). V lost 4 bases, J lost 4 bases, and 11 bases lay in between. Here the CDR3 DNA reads TGTGCCAGCAGCCTGCGGGGGGCTAATCAGCCCCAGCATTTT. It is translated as CASSLRGANQPQHF. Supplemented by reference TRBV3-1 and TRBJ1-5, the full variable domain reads DTAVSQTPKYLVTQMGNDKSIKCEQNLGHDTMYWYKQDSKKFLKIMFSYNNKELIINETVPNRFSPKSPDKAHLNLHINSLELGDSAVYFCASSLRGANQPQHFGDGTRLSIL.

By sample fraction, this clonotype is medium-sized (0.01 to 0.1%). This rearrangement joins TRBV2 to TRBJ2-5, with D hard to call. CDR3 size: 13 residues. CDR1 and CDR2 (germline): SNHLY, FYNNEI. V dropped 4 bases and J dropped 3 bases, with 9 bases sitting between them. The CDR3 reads CASSGVQEETQYF. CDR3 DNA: TGTGCCAGCAGTGGGGTCCAGGAAGAGACCCAGTACTTC.

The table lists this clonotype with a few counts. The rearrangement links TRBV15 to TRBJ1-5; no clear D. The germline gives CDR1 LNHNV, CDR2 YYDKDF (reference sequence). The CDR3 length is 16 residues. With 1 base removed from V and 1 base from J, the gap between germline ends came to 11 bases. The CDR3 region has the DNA TGTGCCACCAGCAGAGGGGCGATGGCCAGCAATCAGCCCCAGCATTTT. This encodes CATSRGAMASNQPQHF.

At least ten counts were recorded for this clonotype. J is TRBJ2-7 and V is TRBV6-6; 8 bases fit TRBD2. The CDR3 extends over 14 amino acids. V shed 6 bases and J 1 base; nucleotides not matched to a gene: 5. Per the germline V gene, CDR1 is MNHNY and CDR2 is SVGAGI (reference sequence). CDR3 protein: CASSPGGVSYEQYF. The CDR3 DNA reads TGTGCCAGCAGCCCGGGGGGGGTTTCCTACGAGCAGTACTTC.

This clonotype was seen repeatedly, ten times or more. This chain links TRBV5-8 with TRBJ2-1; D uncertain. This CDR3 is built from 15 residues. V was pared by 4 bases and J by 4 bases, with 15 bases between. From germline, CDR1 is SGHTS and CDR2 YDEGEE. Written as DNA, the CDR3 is TGTGCCAGCAGCCTGGGCCCGGTTGGTTACAATGAGCAGTTCTTC. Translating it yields CASSLGPVGYNEQFF.

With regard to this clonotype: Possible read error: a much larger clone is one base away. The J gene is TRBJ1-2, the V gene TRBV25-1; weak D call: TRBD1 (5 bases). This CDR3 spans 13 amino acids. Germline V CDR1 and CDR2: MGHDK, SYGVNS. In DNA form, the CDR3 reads TGTGCCAGCAGTGGGGGCGCTCTTTCGGGCTACAACTTC. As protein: CASSGGALSGYNF.